A selection of T cell receptor beta chains follows, all from one sample in a study of T-cell reconstitution after alpha-beta-depleted transplantation in children. TCRdb ran MiXCR on the PCR reads and lists one entry per CDR3 protein. Among about 440,000 distinct CDR3 sequences listed, 43% were seen once. Sequencing used PBMCs, obtained before TCRalphabeta/CD19-depleted stem cell transplant. The receptor set was obtained from a girl aged 2-10 years with aplastic anemia, due to receive a stem cell transplant. The CDR3 runs from the conserved cysteine through the conserved F or W. Fields, in order: V gene, clone size, J gene, D gene, CDR3 DNA, CDR3 protein. The D gene is left open where the match is weak. The size entry is marked missing in some rows and otherwise reads once, few, many or a size class.

>TRBV5-1|many|TRBJ1-6|-
TGCGCCAGCAGCTTGGGGGGGAATTCACCCCTCCACTTT
CASSLGGNSPLHF
>TRBV10-3|-|TRBJ2-3|-
TGTGCCATCAGTGAGTCTACCACAGATACGCAGTATTTT
CAISESTTDTQYF
>TRBV9|-|TRBJ2-2|-
TGTGCCAGCAGCGTAGCTCCAGCGGTCACCGGGGAGCTGTTTTTT
CASSVAPAVTGELFF
>TRBV12-3/TRBV12-4|-|TRBJ1-1|TRBD1
TGTGCCAGCAGTCCCCCCCTTCGACAGGGAGGAACTGAAGCTTTCTTT
CASSPPLRQGGTEAFF
>TRBV6-5|many|TRBJ1-1|-
TGTGCCAGCAGTTATGATTTCGCCAGGGTGAACACTGAAGCTTTCTTT
CASSYDFARVNTEAFF
>TRBV15|-|TRBJ1-4|-
TGTGCCACAACTCCTAGGGGGAGGGCTAATGAAAAACTGTTTTTT
CATTPRGRANEKLFF
>TRBV29-1|-|TRBJ2-5|-
TGCAGCGTTGTGGGGTACCAAGAGACCCAGTACTTC
CSVVGYQETQYF
>TRBV27|once|TRBJ2-1|TRBD2
TGTGCCAGCAGTTTAGTCGGGAGGCGGTCCTACAATGAGCAGTTCTTC
CASSLVGRRSYNEQFF
>TRBV20-1|-|TRBJ2-4|-
TGCAGTGCTCCCCGGACGGGCGCGGTTCAGTACTTC
CSAPRTGAVQYF
>TRBV6-1|few|TRBJ2-3|TRBD1
TGTGCCAGCAGCACCGGGACAGGGGGTACAGATACGCAGTATTTT
CASSTGTGGTDTQYF
>TRBV4-1|few|TRBJ2-1|TRBD2
TGCGCCAGCAGCCATTGGACTAGCGGGAGGGCCCATGAGCAGTTCTTC
CASSHWTSGRAHEQFF
>TRBV6-5|-|TRBJ2-1|-
TGTGCCAGCAGTTACTTCGGCCCGGGGAATGAGCAGTTCTTC
CASSYFGPGNEQFF
>TRBV5-1|once|TRBJ2-1|TRBD2
TGCGCCAGCAGCATTCTAAGCGGGGACTACAATGAGCAGTTCTTC
CASSILSGDYNEQFF
>TRBV29-1|-|TRBJ2-1|TRBD2
TGCAGCGTTGTCACGGGAGGGATTTACAATGAGCAGTTCTTC
CSVVTGGIYNEQFF
>TRBV5-1|-|TRBJ1-5|TRBD1
TGCGCCAGCAGCCCGATGACAGGGCAGCCCCAGCATTTT
CASSPMTGQPQHF
>TRBV20-1|many|TRBJ1-5|-
TGCAGTGCTAACAGGGCCGGCAATCAGCCCCAGCATTTT
CSANRAGNQPQHF
>TRBV4-2|-|TRBJ2-5|-
TGTGCCAGCAGCCAAGATACCGGGGAGACCCAGTACTTC
CASSQDTGETQYF
>TRBV20-1|few|TRBJ2-7|-
TGCAGTGCTGCCTTGGACCACGAGCAGTACTTC
CSAALDHEQYF
>TRBV9|few|TRBJ1-5|-
TGTGCCAGCAGCGTAAGGGCTGGGGGTCAGCCCCAGCATTTT
CASSVRAGGQPQHF
>TRBV10-3|few|TRBJ1-5|-
TGTGCCATCAGTGAGTCCATATTCAAAGAGGAGCCCCAGCATTTT
CAISESIFKEEPQHF
>TRBV20-1|many|TRBJ2-3|-
TGCAGTGCCAGATCATCGACAGATACGCAGTATTTT
CSARSSTDTQYF
>TRBV4-2|-|TRBJ2-7|-
TGTGCCAGGAGCGGAGGGGGAAGCTCCTACGAGCAGTACTTC
CARSGGGSSYEQYF
>TRBV5-1|many|TRBJ2-7|TRBD1
TGCGCCAGCAGCACACAGGGACAGGCCTACGAGCAGTACTTC
CASSTQGQAYEQYF
>TRBV5-1|-|TRBJ2-6|-
TGCGCCAGCTACCAAGGGAGCTCTGGGGCCAACGTCCTGACTTTC
CASYQGSSGANVLTF
>TRBV6-2/TRBV6-3|few|TRBJ1-4|-
TGTGCCAGCAGTCCGGGACTGATTAATGAAAAACTGTTTTTT
CASSPGLINEKLFF